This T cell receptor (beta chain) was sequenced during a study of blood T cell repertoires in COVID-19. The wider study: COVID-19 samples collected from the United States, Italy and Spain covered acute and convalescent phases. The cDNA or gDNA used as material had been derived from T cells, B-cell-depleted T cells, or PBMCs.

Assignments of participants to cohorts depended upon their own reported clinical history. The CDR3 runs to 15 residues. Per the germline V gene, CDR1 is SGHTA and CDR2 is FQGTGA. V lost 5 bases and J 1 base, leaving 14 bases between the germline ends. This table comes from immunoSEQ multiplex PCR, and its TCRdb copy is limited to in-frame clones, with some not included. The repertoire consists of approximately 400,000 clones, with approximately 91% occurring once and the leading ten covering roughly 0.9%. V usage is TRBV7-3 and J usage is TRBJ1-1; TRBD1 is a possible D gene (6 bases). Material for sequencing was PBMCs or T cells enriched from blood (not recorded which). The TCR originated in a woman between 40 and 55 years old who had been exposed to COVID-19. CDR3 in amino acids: CASSPRRGPNTEAFF. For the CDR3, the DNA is TGTGCCAGCAGCCCACGCAGGGGCCCGAACACTGAAGCTTTCTTT.